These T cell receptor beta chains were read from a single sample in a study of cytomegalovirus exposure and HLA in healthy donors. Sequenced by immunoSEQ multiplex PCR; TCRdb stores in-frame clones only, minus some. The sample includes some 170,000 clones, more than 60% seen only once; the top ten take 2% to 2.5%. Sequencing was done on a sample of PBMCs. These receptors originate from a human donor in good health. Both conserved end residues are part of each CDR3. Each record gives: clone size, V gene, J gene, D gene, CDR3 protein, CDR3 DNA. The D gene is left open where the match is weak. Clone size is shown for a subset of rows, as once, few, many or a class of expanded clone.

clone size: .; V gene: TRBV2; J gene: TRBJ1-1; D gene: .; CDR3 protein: CASRIGRGSEAFF; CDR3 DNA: TGTGCCAGCAGGATCGGGAGGGGCTCTGAAGCTTTCTTT
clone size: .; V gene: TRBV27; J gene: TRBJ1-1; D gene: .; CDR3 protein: CASSLSPGGAVTEAFF; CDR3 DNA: TGTGCCAGCAGTTTAAGTCCGGGGGGCGCGGTCACTGAAGCTTTCTTT
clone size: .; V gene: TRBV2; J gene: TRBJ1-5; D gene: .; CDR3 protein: CASSEYKSNQPQHF; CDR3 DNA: TGTGCCAGCAGTGAATATAAAAGCAATCAGCCCCAGCATTTT
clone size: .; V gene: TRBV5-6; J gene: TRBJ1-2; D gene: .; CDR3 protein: CASSPYRQANYGYTF; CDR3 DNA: TGTGCCAGCAGCCCTTACCGACAGGCCAACTATGGCTACACCTTC
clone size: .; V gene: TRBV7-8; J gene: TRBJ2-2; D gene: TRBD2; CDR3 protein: CASSFGLAGGSGELFF; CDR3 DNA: TGTGCCAGCAGCTTTGGACTAGCGGGGGGATCGGGGGAGCTGTTTTTT
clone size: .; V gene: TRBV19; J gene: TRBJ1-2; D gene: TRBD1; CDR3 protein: CASSPMGTQGAGGYGYTF; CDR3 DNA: TGTGCCAGTAGTCCCATGGGGACGCAGGGGGCAGGTGGCTATGGCTACACCTTC
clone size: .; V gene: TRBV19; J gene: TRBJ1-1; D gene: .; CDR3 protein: CASSKTGYAFF; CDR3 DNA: TGTGCCAGTAGTAAAACAGGGTATGCTTTCTTT
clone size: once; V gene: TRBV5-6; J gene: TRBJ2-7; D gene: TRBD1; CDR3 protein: CASTLGTASYEQYF; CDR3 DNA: TGTGCCAGCACCCTCGGGACAGCCTCCTACGAGCAGTACTTC
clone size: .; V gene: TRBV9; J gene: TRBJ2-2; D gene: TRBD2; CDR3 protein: CASSPGTSGATGELFF; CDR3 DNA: TGTGCCAGCAGCCCCGGGACTAGCGGTGCCACCGGGGAGCTGTTTTTT
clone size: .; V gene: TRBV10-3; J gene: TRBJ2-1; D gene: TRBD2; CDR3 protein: CAIAGGGYNEQFF; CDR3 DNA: TGTGCCATCGCTGGCGGGGGCTACAATGAGCAGTTCTTC
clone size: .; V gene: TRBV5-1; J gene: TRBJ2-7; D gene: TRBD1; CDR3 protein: CASSEGAGAYEQYF; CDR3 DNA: TGCGCCAGCAGCGAGGGGGCTGGGGCCTACGAGCAGTACTTC
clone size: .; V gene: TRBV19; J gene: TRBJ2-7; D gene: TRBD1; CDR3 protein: CASSMGQGNYEQYF; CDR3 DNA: TGTGCCAGTAGTATGGGACAGGGGAACTACGAGCAGTACTTC
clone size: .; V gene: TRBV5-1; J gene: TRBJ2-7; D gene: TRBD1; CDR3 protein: CASSFRQGDYEQYF; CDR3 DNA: TGCGCCAGCAGCTTCCGACAGGGGGACTACGAGCAGTACTTC
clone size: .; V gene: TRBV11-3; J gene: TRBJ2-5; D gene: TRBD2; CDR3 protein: CASSLGGWGRQETQYF; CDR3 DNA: TGTGCCAGCAGCTTGGGGGGGTGGGGTCGGCAAGAGACCCAGTACTTC
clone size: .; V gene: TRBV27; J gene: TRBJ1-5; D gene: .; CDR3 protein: CASSFGGSGVGQPQHF; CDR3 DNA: TGTGCCAGCAGTTTTGGGGGTTCGGGGGTCGGACAGCCCCAGCATTTT
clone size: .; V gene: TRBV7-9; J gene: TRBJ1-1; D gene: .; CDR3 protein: CASSPGFRTEAFF; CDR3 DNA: TGTGCCAGCAGCCCCGGTTTTCGGACTGAAGCTTTCTTT
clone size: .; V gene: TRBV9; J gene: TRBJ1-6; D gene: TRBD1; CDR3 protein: CASSTGTGQNSPLHF; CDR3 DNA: TGTGCCAGCAGCACGGGGACAGGGCAAAATTCACCCCTCCACTTT
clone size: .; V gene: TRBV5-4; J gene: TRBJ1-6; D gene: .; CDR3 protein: CASSFGDSPLHF; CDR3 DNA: TGTGCCAGCAGCTTCGGGGATTCACCCCTCCACTTT
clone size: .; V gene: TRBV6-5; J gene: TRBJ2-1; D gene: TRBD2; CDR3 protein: CASIRLADNEQFF; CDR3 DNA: TGTGCCAGCATTAGGCTAGCGGACAATGAGCAGTTCTTC
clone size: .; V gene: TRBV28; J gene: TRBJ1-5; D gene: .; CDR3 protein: CASNTGSNQPQHF; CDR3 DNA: TGTGCCAGCAATACAGGGAGCAATCAGCCCCAGCATTTT
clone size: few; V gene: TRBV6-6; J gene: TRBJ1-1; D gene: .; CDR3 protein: CASSYSKSRATEAFF; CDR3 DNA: TGTGCCAGCAGTTACTCGAAGTCGCGCGCCACTGAAGCTTTCTTT
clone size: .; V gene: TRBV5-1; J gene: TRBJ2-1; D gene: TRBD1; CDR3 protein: CASSMDRGPYNEQFF; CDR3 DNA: TGCGCCAGCAGCATGGACAGGGGGCCGTACAATGAGCAGTTCTTC
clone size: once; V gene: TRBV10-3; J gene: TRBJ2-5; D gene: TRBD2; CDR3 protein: CAIGTGGPETQYF; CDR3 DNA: TGTGCCATCGGTACGGGGGGGCCGGAGACCCAGTACTTC
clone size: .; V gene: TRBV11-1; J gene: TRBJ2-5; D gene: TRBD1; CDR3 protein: CASSFRSGTEETQYF; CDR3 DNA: TGTGCCAGCAGCTTCCGGTCCGGGACAGAAGAGACCCAGTACTTC
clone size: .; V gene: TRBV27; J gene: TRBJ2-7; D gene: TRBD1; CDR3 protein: CASSFLPTTDRGLSRGEQYF; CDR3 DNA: TGTGCCAGCAGTTTTTTACCCACGACGGACAGGGGACTTAGTAGGGGCGAGCAGTACTTC
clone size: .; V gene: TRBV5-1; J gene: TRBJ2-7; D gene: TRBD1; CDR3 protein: CASSLGGQGQGLYEQYF; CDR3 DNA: TGCGCCAGCAGCCTCGGGGGACAGGGACAGGGTCTATACGAGCAGTACTTC
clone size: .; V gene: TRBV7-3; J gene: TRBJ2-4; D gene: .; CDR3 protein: CASSPDSGASNIQYF; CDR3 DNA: TGTGCCAGCAGCCCGGACAGCGGGGCCAGCAACATTCAGTACTTC
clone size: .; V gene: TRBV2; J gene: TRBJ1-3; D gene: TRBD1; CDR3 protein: CASRYDRAGNTIYF; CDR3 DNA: TGTGCCAGCAGATACGACAGGGCTGGAAACACCATATATTTT
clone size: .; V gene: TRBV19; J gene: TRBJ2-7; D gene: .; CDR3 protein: CASSIGQGGREQYF; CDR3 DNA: TGTGCCAGTAGTATAGGACAGGGAGGTCGGGAGCAGTACTTC
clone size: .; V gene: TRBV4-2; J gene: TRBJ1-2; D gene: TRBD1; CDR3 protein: CASSQDLQGDYGYTF; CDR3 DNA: TGTGCCAGCAGCCAGGATCTACAGGGGGACTATGGCTACACCTTC
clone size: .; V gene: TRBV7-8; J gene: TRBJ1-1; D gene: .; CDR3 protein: CASSLRGGGRTTEAFF; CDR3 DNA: TGTGCCAGCAGCTTAAGAGGGGGGGGGCGTACCACTGAAGCTTTCTTT
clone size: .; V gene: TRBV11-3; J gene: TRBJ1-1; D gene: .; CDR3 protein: CASSLGGGDTEAFF; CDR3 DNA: TGTGCCAGCAGCTTGGGGGGGGGAGACACTGAAGCTTTCTTT
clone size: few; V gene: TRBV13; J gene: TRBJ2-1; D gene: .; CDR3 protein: CASSPDRNEQFF; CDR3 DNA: TGTGCCAGCAGCCCGGACAGAAATGAGCAGTTCTTC
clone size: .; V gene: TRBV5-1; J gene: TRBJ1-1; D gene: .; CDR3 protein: CASSSQMNTEAFF; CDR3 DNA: TGCGCCAGCAGCTCCCAGATGAACACTGAAGCTTTCTTT
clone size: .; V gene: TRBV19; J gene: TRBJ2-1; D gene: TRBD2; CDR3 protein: CASREIAGGEYNEQFF; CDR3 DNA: TGTGCCAGTAGAGAAATAGCGGGGGGGGAGTACAATGAGCAGTTCTTC
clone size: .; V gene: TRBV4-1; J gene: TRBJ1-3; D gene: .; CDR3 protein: CASSHRVLSGNTIYF; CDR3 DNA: TGCGCCAGCAGCCACAGGGTATTGTCTGGAAACACCATATATTTT
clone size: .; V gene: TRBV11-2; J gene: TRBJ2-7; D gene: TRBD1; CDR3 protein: CASSWTGSYEQYF; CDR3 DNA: TGTGCCAGCAGCTGGACAGGGAGCTACGAGCAGTACTTC
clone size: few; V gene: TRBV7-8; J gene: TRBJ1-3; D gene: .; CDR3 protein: CASSLGPSGNTIYF; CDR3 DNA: TGTGCCAGCAGCTTAGGGCCTTCTGGAAACACCATATATTTT
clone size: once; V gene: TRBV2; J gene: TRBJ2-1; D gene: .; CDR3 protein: CASSTGFYNEQFF; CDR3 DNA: TGTGCCAGCAGCACAGGGTTCTACAATGAGCAGTTCTTC
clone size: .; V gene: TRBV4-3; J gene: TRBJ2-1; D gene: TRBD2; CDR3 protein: CASSQLAGGLGAYNEQFF; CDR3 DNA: TGCGCCAGCAGCCAACTAGCGGGGGGCTTAGGAGCCTACAATGAGCAGTTCTTC
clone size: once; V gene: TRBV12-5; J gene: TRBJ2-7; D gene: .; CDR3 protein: CASGPYGPAYEQYF; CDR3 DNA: TGTGCTAGTGGACCCTATGGGCCAGCCTACGAGCAGTACTTC
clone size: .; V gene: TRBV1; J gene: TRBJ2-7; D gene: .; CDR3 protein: CTSSHAQPGDSYEQYF; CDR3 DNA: TGCACCAGCAGCCACGCCCAACCCGGAGATAGCTACGAGCAGTACTTC
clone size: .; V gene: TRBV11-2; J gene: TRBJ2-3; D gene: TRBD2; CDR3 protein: CASSLSYLGASGGPDTQYF; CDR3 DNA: TGTGCCAGCAGCTTATCTTATCTCGGGGCTAGCGGGGGGCCAGATACGCAGTATTTT
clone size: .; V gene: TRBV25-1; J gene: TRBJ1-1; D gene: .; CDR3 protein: CATEQGAEAFF; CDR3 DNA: TGTGCCACCGAACAGGGCGCTGAAGCTTTCTTT
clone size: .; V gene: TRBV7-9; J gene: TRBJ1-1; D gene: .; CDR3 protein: CASSLGPEGGAFF; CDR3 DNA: TGTGCCAGCAGCTTAGGGCCCGAAGGGGGAGCTTTCTTT
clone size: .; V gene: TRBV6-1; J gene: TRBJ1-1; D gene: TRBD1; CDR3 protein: CASTVDRAGHGEAFF; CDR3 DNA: TGTGCCAGCACCGTCGACAGGGCCGGCCATGGTGAAGCTTTCTTT
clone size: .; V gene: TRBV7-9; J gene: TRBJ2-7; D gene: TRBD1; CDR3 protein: CASSLDPGQGFHEQYF; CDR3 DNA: TGTGCCAGCAGCTTAGACCCGGGACAGGGGTTCCACGAGCAGTACTTC